The table lists the clone carrying this T cell receptor beta chain with a few counts. Its antigen is as yet unknown. The data originate from a study of cytomegalovirus exposure and HLA in healthy donors. The V gene end was trimmed by 5 bases and the J gene end by 1 base; junction bases not matched to a gene: 7. Per the germline V gene, CDR1 is SGHAT and CDR2 is FQDESV (reference sequence). This CDR3 is 15 amino acids long. Study-wide results and caveats: In presence/absence analyses, roughly uniform sequencing depth across donors was assumed.

Researchers ran the PCR with 60 Vbeta and 13 Jbeta primers. Sequencing was performed with immunoSEQ multiplex PCR; in TCRdb, only in-frame clones are kept and a portion is missing. Here the sample spans over 120,000 clones, 60% to 85% being singletons. The material sequenced was PBMCs. This rearrangement joins TRBV11-1 to TRBJ2-7; 8 nucleotides match TRBD1. The sequence derives from a man aged 25-40 years in good health and CMV-seronegative. In DNA form, the CDR3 reads TGTGCCAGCAGCGACCGGGACAGGCTGTCCTACGAGCAGTACTTC. Residues: CASSDRDRLSYEQYF.